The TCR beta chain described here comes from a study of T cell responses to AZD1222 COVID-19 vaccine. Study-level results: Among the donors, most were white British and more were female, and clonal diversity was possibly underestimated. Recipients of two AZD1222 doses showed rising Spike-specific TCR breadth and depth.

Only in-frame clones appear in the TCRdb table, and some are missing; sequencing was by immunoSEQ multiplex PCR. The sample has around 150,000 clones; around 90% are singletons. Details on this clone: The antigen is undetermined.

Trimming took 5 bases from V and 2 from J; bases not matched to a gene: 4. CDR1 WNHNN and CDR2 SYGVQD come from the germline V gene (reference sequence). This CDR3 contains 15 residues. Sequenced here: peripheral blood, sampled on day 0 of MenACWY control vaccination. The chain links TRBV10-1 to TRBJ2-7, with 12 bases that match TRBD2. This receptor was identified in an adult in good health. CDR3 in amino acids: CASSTGLAGTYEQYF. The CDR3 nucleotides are TGCGCCAGCAGTACGGGACTAGCGGGCACCTACGAGCAGTACTTC.